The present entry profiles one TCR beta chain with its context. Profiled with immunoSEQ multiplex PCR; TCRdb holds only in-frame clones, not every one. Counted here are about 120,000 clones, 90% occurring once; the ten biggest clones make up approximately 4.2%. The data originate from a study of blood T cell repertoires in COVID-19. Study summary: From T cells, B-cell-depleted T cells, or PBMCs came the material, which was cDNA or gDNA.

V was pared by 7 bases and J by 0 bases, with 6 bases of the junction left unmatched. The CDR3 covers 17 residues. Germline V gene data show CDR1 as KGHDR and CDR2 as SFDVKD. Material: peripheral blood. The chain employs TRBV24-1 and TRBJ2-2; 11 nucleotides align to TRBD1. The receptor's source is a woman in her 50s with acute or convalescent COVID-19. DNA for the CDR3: TGTGCCACCAGCTTCCGGGACAGGGGGTCGAACACCGGGGAGCTGTTTTTT. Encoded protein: CATSFRDRGSNTGELFF.